The 11 T cell receptor beta chains below all came from one sample that was sequenced in a study of T cells in Graves' hyperthyroidism and ophthalmopathy (dated by TCRdb to the late 2010s). Libraries came from multiplex PCR. The data were produced on an Illumina HiSeq 2000. The TCR beta CDR3 regions were amplified from RNA transcripts. A first-round RT-PCR of the TCR CDR3 used the HTBI primer set with the Qiagen OneStep RT-PCR kit. TCRdb's own reprocessing of the public reads used fastp at Q25 and MiXCR and kept productive beta chains. Identical CDR3 proteins give one entry, which carries the most common genes and DNA. This sample has hundreds of thousands of distinct CDR3 sequences in its table, and nearly 45% of those were observed once. 6.5% to 9% of the sample is held by the ten biggest clonotypes. The sequenced sample was peripheral blood or thyroid tissue (not recorded which). The receptors here all came from an adult man with Graves' disease, either hyperthyroidism or ophthalmopathy (not recorded which).

This clonotype was found once. V and J are TRBV9 and TRBJ2-6, with D unresolved. This CDR3 comprises 16 residues. Trimming cost V 3 bases and J 2 bases, with 12 bases left between them. Germline V lookup: CDR1 SGDLS, CDR2 YYNGEE. CDR3 loop: CASSAARGPGANVLTF. The CDR3 DNA reads TGTGCCAGCAGCGCCGCCCGTGGGCCTGGGGCCAACGTCCTGACTTTC.

This clonotype was observed a few times. This chain's CDR3 is CSARDGENTEAFF. The CDR3 nucleotides are TGCAGTGCTAGGGACGGAGAGAACACTGAAGCTTTCTTT. The V gene is TRBV20-1, the J gene TRBJ1-1; unclear D gene. Germline CDR1 is DFQATT and CDR2 is SNEGSKA (reference sequence). Trimming shortened V by 3 bases and J by 1 base, and 9 bases separated the two germline ends. The CDR3 is 13 residues long.

This clonotype was seen at least ten times. The chain couples TRBV29-1 to TRBJ1-2; no clear D. The V end lost 4 bases, the J end lost 4 bases, and 10 bases lay between the germline ends. This CDR3 region has 12 residues. In germline, CDR1 is SQVTM, CDR2 ANQGSEA. CDR3 residues: CSVGTGAYGYTF. The CDR3 DNA sequence: TGCAGCGTTGGGACGGGAGCCTATGGCTACACCTTC.

To note about this clonotype: A much larger clone lies one base from this, so it may be a read error. This rearrangement joins TRBV7-9 to TRBJ1-6; tentatively, D is TRBD1 (6 bases). V was trimmed by 10 bases and J by 10 bases, leaving 23 bases between them. This CDR3 has 15 residues. Germline V lookup: CDR1 SEHNR, CDR2 FQNEAQ (reference sequence). CDR3 in amino acids: CANTIILGGLSPLHF. The CDR3 DNA follows: TGTGCCAACACCATAATCCTCGGGGGCCTCTCACCCCTCCACTTT.

This sequence joins TRBV9 and TRBJ2-7; a possible D gene is TRBD1 (5 bases). The germline V gene encodes CDR1 SGDLS and CDR2 YYNGEE. V was trimmed by 4 bases and J by 6 bases, leaving 11 bases between them. This CDR3 has 12 residues. CDR3 region: CASSQGISEQYF. In nucleotides, the CDR3 is TGTGCCAGCAGCCAGGGTATCTCCGAGCAGTACTTC.

The genes are TRBV6-5 and TRBJ2-6, with 7 positions matching TRBD1. This CDR3 region has 16 residues. Germline loops: CDR1 MNHEY, CDR2 SVGAGI. The V and J ends lost 6 bases and 2 bases, in that order; junction bases with no gene match: 7. CDR3 bases: TGTGCCAGCAGGGCCGACAGGGACACTGGGGCCAACGTCCTGACTTTC. It specifies CASRADRDTGANVLTF.

This clonotype came up many times. This chain connects TRBV2 to TRBJ2-6; D is perhaps TRBD2 (5 bases). CDR1 is SNHLY and CDR2 is FYNNEI in the germline V gene. The CDR3 runs 17 residues. Between the trimmed V and J ends, which lost 2 bases and 0 bases, there was a span of 11 bases. The CDR3 loop is CASSELGAGSGANVLTF. CDR3 bases: TGTGCCAGCAGTGAACTGGGCGCGGGCTCTGGGGCCAACGTCCTGACTTTC. The full variable domain, with the rest looked up from reference TRBV2 and TRBJ2-6, is EPEVTQTPSHQVTQMGQEVILRCVPISNHLYFYWYRQILGQKVEFLVSFYNNEISEKSEIFDDQFSVERPDGSNFTLKIRSTKLEDSAMYFCASSELGAGSGANVLTFGAGSRLTVL.

With regard to this clonotype: One end of the junction fails to match germline, which may point to a read error. This sequence joins TRBV10-2 and TRBJ2-7; D is possibly TRBD1 (8 bases). CDR1 and CDR2 from the germline V gene are WSHSY and SAAADI. The CDR3 sequence is 14 residues long. CDR3: CATREGGQAYEQYF. DNA for the CDR3: TGTGCCACCAGGGAGGGGGGACAGGCCTACGAGCAGTACTTC.

V usage is TRBV12-3 or TRBV12-4 and J usage is TRBJ2-7; 15 nucleotides agree with TRBD2. With 3 bases clipped from V and 6 bases from J, the junction kept 3 bases outside the gene matches. This CDR3 is built from 15 residues. The chain's CDR3 is CASSFLGLAGGEQYF. CDR3 nucleotides: TGTGCCAGCAGTTTCCTGGGACTAGCGGGAGGCGAGCAGTACTTC.

The chain employs TRBV2 and TRBJ1-4; D is perhaps TRBD1 (6 bases). This CDR3 has 15 amino acids. Germline CDR1 SNHLY, CDR2 FYNNEI. V lost 7 bases to trimming and J lost 4 bases, with 16 bases between them. The CDR3 DNA follows: TGTGCCAGCAATCGCCGGGGGCTGGGTAATGAAAAACTGTTTTTT. The encoded protein is CASNRRGLGNEKLFF.

This CDR3 is CASSFVLAGSNEQYF. The CDR3 coding sequence is TGTGCCAGCAGTTTCGTACTAGCGGGAAGCAACGAGCAGTACTTC. This sequence joins TRBV12-3 or TRBV12-4 and TRBJ2-7; TRBD2 agrees at 10 bases. Trimming cost V 3 bases and J 5 bases; bases outside gene matches: 7. The CDR3 extends over 15 amino acids.